Sequencing of this TCR beta chain was carried out in a study of blood T cell repertoires in COVID-19. Overall study context: Sites across the United States, Italy and Spain contributed samples from acute and convalescent COVID-19. In each case, the material was cDNA or gDNA derived from T cells, B-cell-depleted T cells, or PBMCs.

Authors' methods: Reference gene primer amplification yielded estimated nucleated cell counts. Here immunoSEQ multiplex PCR was the method, and the copy in TCRdb shows in-frame clones only, minus some. The V and J calls and clone size were taken over from that table, and D and trimming were inferred from the DNA. The repertoire holds tens of thousands of clones, with 90% as singletons. CDR1 and CDR2 (germline): LGHNA, YNFKEQ. V was cut by 3 bases and J by 1 base, with 16 bases left in between. The CDR3 loop spans 16 amino acids. The genes are TRBV4-2 and TRBJ2-7, with a possible D match to TRBD1 (5 bases). The sequenced material came from peripheral blood. The TCR comes from a man in his fifties or sixties with active or convalescent COVID-19. DNA of the CDR3: TGTGCCAGCAGCCACGCCGGACAAGGTAGATCCTACGAGCAGTACTTC. Its translation: CASSHAGQGRSYEQYF.